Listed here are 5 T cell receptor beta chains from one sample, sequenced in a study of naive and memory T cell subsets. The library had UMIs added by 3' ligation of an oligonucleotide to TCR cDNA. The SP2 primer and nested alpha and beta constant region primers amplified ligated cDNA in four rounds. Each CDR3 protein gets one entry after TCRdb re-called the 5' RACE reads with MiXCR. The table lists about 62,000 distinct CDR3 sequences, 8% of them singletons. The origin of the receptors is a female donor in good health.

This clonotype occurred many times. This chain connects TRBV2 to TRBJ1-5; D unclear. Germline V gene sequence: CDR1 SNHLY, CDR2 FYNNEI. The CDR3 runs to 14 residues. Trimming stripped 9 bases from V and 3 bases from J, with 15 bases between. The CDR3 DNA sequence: TGTGCCAGTAGCATTAGACAAGCCAATCAGCCCCAGCATTTT. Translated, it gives CASSIRQANQPQHF.

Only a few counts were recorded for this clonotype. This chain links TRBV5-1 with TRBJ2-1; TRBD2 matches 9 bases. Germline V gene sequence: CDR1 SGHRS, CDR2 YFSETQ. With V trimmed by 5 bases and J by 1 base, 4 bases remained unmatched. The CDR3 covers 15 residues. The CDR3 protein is CASSSSGGSYNEQFF. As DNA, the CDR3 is TGCGCCAGCAGTAGTAGCGGGGGTTCCTACAATGAGCAGTTCTTC.

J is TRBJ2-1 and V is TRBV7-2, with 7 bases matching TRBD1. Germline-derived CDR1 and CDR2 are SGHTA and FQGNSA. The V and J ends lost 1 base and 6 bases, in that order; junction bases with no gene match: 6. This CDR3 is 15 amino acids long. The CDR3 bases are TGTGCCAGCAGCTTAGTTAGGGGGCTCTCCAATGAGCAGTTCTTC. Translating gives CASSLVRGLSNEQFF.

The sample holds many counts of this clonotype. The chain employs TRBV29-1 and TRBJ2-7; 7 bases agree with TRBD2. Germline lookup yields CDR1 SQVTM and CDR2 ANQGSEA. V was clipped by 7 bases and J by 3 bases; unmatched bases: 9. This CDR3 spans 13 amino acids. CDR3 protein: CSANSGTNYEQYF. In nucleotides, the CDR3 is TGCAGCGCCAACTCCGGGACTAACTACGAGCAGTACTTC.

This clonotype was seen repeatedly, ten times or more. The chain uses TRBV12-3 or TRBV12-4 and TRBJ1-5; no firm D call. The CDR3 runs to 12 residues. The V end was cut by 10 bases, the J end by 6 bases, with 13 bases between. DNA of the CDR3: TGTGCCACCCGGGAGGGTTCTCAGCCCCAGCATTTT. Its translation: CATREGSQPQHF.